This T cell receptor beta chain was identified in a study of cytomegalovirus exposure and HLA in healthy donors. In the case of this clone: The antigen remains undetermined.

This PCR relied on a set of 60 Vbeta primers and 13 Jbeta primers. Repertoires were generated with immunoSEQ multiplex PCR, while TCRdb's copy carries only in-frame clones and drops some. Of tens of thousands of clones listed, around four fifths were seen once; the top ten hold 8% to 10%. Trimming stripped 4 bases from V and 1 base from J, with 10 bases between. Germline V lookup: CDR1 MNHEY, CDR2 SVGAGI. The CDR3 runs 14 residues. General observations from the study: Data from an earlier analysis indicated that most TCR beta V segments were productive either about 90% or about 30% of the time. Rare sequences made up most TCRs, while some public TCRs were found in many donors.

At collection, donors were nominally healthy, but unrecorded immune exposures were probable. This chain connects TRBV6-5 to TRBJ1-1; D is undetermined. This TCR derives from a middle-aged woman in good health and CMV-seropositive. The sequenced material came from PBMCs. The DNA of the CDR3 is TGTGCCAGCAGTTGGGCCGGGAAGAACACTGAAGCTTTCTTT. The encoded protein is CASSWAGKNTEAFF.